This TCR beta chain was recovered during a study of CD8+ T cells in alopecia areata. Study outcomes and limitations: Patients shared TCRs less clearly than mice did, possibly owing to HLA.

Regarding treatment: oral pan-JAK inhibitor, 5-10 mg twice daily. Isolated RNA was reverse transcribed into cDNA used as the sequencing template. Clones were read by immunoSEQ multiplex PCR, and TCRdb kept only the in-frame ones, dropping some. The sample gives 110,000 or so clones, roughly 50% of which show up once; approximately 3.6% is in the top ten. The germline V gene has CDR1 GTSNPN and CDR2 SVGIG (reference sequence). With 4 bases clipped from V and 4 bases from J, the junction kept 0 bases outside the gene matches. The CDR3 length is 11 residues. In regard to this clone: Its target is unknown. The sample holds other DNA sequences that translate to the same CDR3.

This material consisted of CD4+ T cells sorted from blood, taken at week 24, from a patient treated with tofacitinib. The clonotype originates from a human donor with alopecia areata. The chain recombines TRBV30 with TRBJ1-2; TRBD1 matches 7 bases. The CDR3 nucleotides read TGTGCCTGGACAGGGGGCTATGGCTACACCTTC. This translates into CAWTGGYGYTF.